This TCR beta chain derives from a study of shared clonotypes between healthy human individuals. CD8 cells regarded as naive lacked CD45RO, were positively chosen for CCR7, and omitted terminally differentiated effector memory CD45RA+ cells. Data came from immunoSEQ multiplex PCR; TCRdb stores just in-frame clones and leaves some out. The data show fewer than 800,000 clones, under 95% seen once. Germline-derived CDR1 and CDR2 are MNHNY and SVGAGI (reference sequence). There are 12 residues in the CDR3. V dropped 0 bases and J dropped 3 bases, with 3 bases sitting between them. The TCR sequence derives from a young man in good health. The sequenced material came from naive CD8+ T cells sorted from blood. V is TRBV6-6 and J is TRBJ2-7; no reliable D call. CDR3: CASSYSDYEQYF. The CDR3 coding sequence is TGTGCCAGCAGTTACTCCGACTACGAGCAGTACTTC.